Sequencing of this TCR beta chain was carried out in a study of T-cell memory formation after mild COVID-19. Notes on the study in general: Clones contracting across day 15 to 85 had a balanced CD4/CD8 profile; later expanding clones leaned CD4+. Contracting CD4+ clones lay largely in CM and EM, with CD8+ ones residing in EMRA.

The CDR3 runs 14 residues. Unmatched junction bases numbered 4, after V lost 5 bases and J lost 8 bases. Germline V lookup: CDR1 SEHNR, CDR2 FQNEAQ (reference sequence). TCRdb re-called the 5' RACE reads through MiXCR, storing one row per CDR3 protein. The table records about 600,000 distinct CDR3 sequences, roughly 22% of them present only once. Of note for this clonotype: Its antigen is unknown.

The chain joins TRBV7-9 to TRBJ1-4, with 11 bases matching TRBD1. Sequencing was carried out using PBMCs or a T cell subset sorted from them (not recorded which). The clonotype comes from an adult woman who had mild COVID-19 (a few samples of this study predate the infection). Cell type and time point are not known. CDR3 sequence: CASSQGQGAEKLFF. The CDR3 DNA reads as TGTGCCAGCAGCCAAGGACAGGGGGCAGAAAAACTGTTTTTT.